This T cell receptor beta chain originates from a study of shared clonotypes between healthy human individuals. As for this clone: The antigen is not known. Other DNA sequences in the sample encode the same CDR3.

CDR3 length: 11 amino acids. Germline V lookup: CDR1 SQVTM, CDR2 ANQGSEA. With 4 bases removed from V and 3 bases from J, the gap between germline ends came to 7 bases. Overall study results and limits: Depth of sequencing was expected to influence donor clonotype sharing.

Deep level was the assay's run setting. This table comes from immunoSEQ multiplex PCR, and its TCRdb copy is limited to in-frame clones, with some not included. This sample has over 2,000,000 clones, with 80% to 95% found just once. Terminally differentiated effector memory CD45RA+ cells were excluded from the naive CD8 cells, which were CD45RO-negative and positively selected for CCR7. The chain has TRBV29-1 and TRBJ2-7; D uncertain. Material: naive CD8+ T cells from PBMCs. The source is a man aged 18 to 30 in good health. Some clones in this sample may be carry-over from other donors' samples. The CDR3 bases are TGCAGCGTTGTCCAAAGCTACGAGCAGTACTTC. It translates to CSVVQSYEQYF.